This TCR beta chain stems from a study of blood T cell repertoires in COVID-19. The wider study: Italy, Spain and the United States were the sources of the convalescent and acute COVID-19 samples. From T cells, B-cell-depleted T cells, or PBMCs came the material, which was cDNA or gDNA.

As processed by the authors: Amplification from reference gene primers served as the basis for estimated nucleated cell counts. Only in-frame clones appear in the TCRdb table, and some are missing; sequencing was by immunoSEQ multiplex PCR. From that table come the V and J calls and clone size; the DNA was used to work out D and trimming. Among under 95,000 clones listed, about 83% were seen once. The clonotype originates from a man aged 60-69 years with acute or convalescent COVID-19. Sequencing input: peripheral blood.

The CDR3 coding sequence is TGTGCCAGCAACACCGAAACCTACAATGAGCAGTTCTTC. The encoded protein is CASNTETYNEQFF. The chain employs TRBV12-3 or TRBV12-4 and TRBJ2-1; D unclear. Trimming removed 7 bases from V and 2 bases from J, with 9 bases in between. This CDR3 is built from 13 residues.